A single sample gave rise to the 24 T cell receptor beta chains below, sequenced in a study of shared clonotypes between healthy human individuals. The protocol was immunoSEQ multiplex PCR, while the TCRdb copy is restricted to in-frame clones and leaves out a portion. The sample consists of 1.6 million or so clones, 96% of them appearing once. Material for sequencing was naive CD4+ T cells sorted from blood. The subset denotes: CD45RA+ positively selected. These receptors originate from a man aged 30 to 45 in good health.

This CDR3 is CASSVRWGPDFSTDTQYF. DNA for the CDR3: TGTGCCAGCAGCGTGAGGTGGGGGCCGGATTTCTCCACAGATACGCAGTATTTT. This chain uses TRBV9 with TRBJ2-3; D possibly corresponds to TRBD1 (6 bases). V was pared by 2 bases and J by 2 bases, with 21 bases between. The CDR3 is 18 amino acids. Germline V gene data show CDR1 as SGDLS and CDR2 as YYNGEE.

The chain carries TRBV27 and TRBJ2-7; D might be TRBD2 (6 bases). Looked up from germline, CDR1 is MNHEY and CDR2 is SMNVEV (reference sequence). V shed 2 bases and J shed 2 bases, with 16 bases lying between them. The CDR3 contains 16 residues. This CDR3 reads CASSLVAGQGPYEQYF. As DNA, the CDR3 is TGTGCCAGCAGTTTAGTGGCGGGGCAGGGCCCCTACGAGCAGTACTTC.

Comment on this clone: Within the sample, other DNA sequences also encode this same CDR3. The rearrangement links TRBV28 to TRBJ1-1; D not resolved. The CDR3 totals 12 residues. CDR1 and CDR2 from the germline V gene are MDHEN and SYDVKM. Trimming took 6 bases from V and 0 from J, leaving 5 bases between them. In DNA, the CDR3 is TGTGCCAGCAGCTTGGTGAACACTGAAGCTTTCTTT. It is translated as CASSLVNTEAFF.

The V call is TRBV5-1, the J call TRBJ2-4; D ambiguous. The V gene's germline CDR1 is SGHRS and CDR2 YFSETQ. The ends were cut back, 9 bases at V and 0 bases at J, with 16 bases in the middle. The CDR3 runs to 15 residues. Here the CDR3 DNA reads TGCGCCATCCCGACACCTAATATAGCCAAAAACATTCAGTACTTC. This codes for CAIPTPNIAKNIQYF.

V and J are TRBV28 and TRBJ1-4; TRBD1 aligns across 9 bases. The trim removed 4 bases at V and 6 bases at J, leaving 9 bases unmatched. CDR1 is MDHEN and CDR2 is SYDVKM in the germline V gene. CDR3 size: 16 residues. The CDR3 sequence is CASSSPHRGRDEKLFF. DNA of the CDR3: TGTGCCAGCAGTTCCCCCCACAGGGGGCGAGATGAAAAACTGTTTTTT.

Regarding this clone: Other DNA sequences within the sample encode an identical CDR3. CDR3 DNA sequence: TGTGCCAGCAGTTTGAACAGGGGAGGCCAGCCCCAGCATTTT. Translated: CASSLNRGGQPQHF. The chain couples TRBV28 to TRBJ1-5; 7 nucleotides line up with TRBD1. Germline V gene data show CDR1 as MDHEN and CDR2 as SYDVKM. This CDR3 spans 14 amino acids. The ends lost 3 bases at V and 7 bases at J; junction bases unmatched: 6.

This clone appeared once. This chain joins TRBV4-1 and TRBJ2-7, with D possibly being TRBD1 or TRBD2 (5 bases each). The CDR3 extends over 15 amino acids. Trimming left V 4 bases short and J 1 base short, with 14 bases between. CDR1 is MGHRA and CDR2 is YSYEKL in the germline V gene. CDR3 amino acids: CASSPGPQVSYEQYF. The CDR3 DNA reads TGCGCCAGCAGCCCGGGGCCCCAAGTTTCCTACGAGCAGTACTTC.

The chain links TRBV5-6 to TRBJ1-1; no clear D. V lost 0 bases and J 2 bases, leaving 11 bases between the germline ends. The CDR3 loop spans 15 amino acids. Germline values: CDR1 SGHDT, CDR2 YYEEEE. CDR3 loop: CASSLAGMINTEAFF. The CDR3 DNA reads TGTGCCAGCAGCTTGGCCGGGATGATAAACACTGAAGCTTTCTTT.

The table lists this clone with a count of one. The chain carries TRBV5-6 and TRBJ2-7, with D possibly matching TRBD1 (5 bases). Germline loops: CDR1 SGHDT, CDR2 YYEEEE. V lost 1 base and J 3 bases, leaving 11 bases between the germline ends. The CDR3 totals 14 residues. This chain's CDR3 is CASSLPGLGYEQYF. CDR3 DNA sequence: TGTGCCAGCAGCTTGCCAGGGCTGGGCTACGAGCAGTACTTC.

The rearrangement uses TRBV23-1 and TRBJ2-7, with D maybe TRBD2 (5 bases). TRBV23-1 is identified as an open reading frame with a role that is uncertain. Between the trimmed V and J ends, which lost 11 bases and 3 bases, there was a span of 20 bases. The CDR3 is 14 residues long. Here the CDR3 DNA reads TGCGCCCGCACACGCCTAGCTGCTCACTACGAGCAGTACTTC. Protein: CARTRLAAHYEQYF.

The J gene is TRBJ2-6, the V gene TRBV4-3; the D gene could be TRBD1 or TRBD2 (6 bases each). CDR1 and CDR2 (germline): LGHNA, YSLEER. CDR3 size: 18 residues. Between the trimmed V and J ends, which lost 0 bases and 2 bases, there was a span of 14 bases. The CDR3, as DNA: TGCGCCAGCAGCCAAGATCCTAGGGGGGCGGCTGGGGCCAACGTCCTGACTTTC. Protein sequence: CASSQDPRGAAGANVLTF.

V usage is TRBV7-6 and J usage is TRBJ2-1, with D tentatively TRBD1 (5 bases). Trimming pared 6 bases from V and 4 bases from J, leaving 19 bases between. The germline V gene encodes CDR1 SGHVS and CDR2 FNYEAQ. This CDR3 is 16 amino acids long. The CDR3 DNA sequence: TGTGCCAGCAGTGCCTCAGTGACAGAGATTTACAATGAGCAGTTCTTC. Protein: CASSASVTEIYNEQFF.

The gene calls are TRBV28 and TRBJ1-2; D is uncertain. CDR3 size: 11 residues. Germline V gene sequence: CDR1 MDHEN, CDR2 SYDVKM. The germline V and J ends were trimmed by 4 bases and 8 bases, with 8 bases remaining between them. Here the CDR3 reads CASSSQRGYTF. CDR3 nucleotide sequence: TGTGCCAGCAGTTCCCAGAGGGGCTACACCTTC.

The chain couples TRBV7-2 to TRBJ2-7; 8 bases match TRBD1. The ends lost 5 bases at V and 3 bases at J; junction bases unmatched: 12. The CDR3 is made up of 16 amino acids. Germline V gene data show CDR1 as SGHTA and CDR2 as FQGNSA. The CDR3 DNA is TGTGCCAGCAGCGATCCCATCGGGACAGGCCTCTACGAGCAGTACTTC. Its translation: CASSDPIGTGLYEQYF.

This clone showed up just once. The V gene is TRBV5-1, the J gene TRBJ1-2; D gene uncertain. V lost 2 bases to trimming and J lost 2 bases, with 13 bases between them. CDR1 is SGHRS, CDR2 YFSETQ, per germline. This CDR3 region has 15 residues. CDR3 coding DNA: TGCGCCAGCAGCTTTGGCACACCCGAAAACTATGGCTACACCTTC. Encoded protein: CASSFGTPENYGYTF.

The rearrangement joins TRBV7-2 to TRBJ2-3; TRBD2 matches at 12 bases. Germline trimming cut 5 bases from V and 3 bases from J; bases unmatched to any gene: 6. The germline gives CDR1 SGHTA, CDR2 FQGNSA. This CDR3 spans 16 amino acids. In DNA form, the CDR3 reads TGTGCCAGCAGCAAGACTAGCGGGAGAGTTACAGATACGCAGTATTTT. As protein: CASSKTSGRVTDTQYF.

The V gene is TRBV2, the J gene TRBJ2-3; possible D gene TRBD2, 5 bases. The CDR3 runs to 15 residues. Trimming removed 3 bases at V and 13 bases at J, with 23 bases between. Looked up from germline, CDR1 is SNHLY and CDR2 is FYNNEI. CDR3 protein: CASSEVGVSSPGEYF. CDR3 nucleotides: TGTGCCAGCAGTGAGGTGGGAGTGAGCTCCCCCGGGGAGTATTTT.

The chain combines TRBV14 with TRBJ2-7; D could derive from TRBD1 or TRBD2 (6 bases each). V lost 2 bases and J lost 3, with 17 bases in between. This CDR3 is 16 amino acids long. The germline gives CDR1 SGHDN, CDR2 FVKESK. In DNA, the CDR3 is TGTGCCAGCAGCCAATTAGCGGACCACAGGGACTACGAGCAGTACTTC. As protein: CASSQLADHRDYEQYF.

The rearrangement joins TRBV4-2 to TRBJ2-7; D unclear. In germline, CDR1 is LGHNA, CDR2 YNFKEQ. V shed 5 bases and J shed 3 bases, with 17 bases lying between them. The CDR3 is made up of 15 amino acids. CDR3 sequence (DNA): TGTGCCAGCAGCTTGGCTGCGGCCATAAGCTACGAGCAGTACTTC. It translates to CASSLAAAISYEQYF.

The chain employs TRBV5-1 and TRBJ2-2; 7 bases are shared with TRBD1. The CDR3 sequence is 14 residues long. Germline CDR1 SGHRS, CDR2 YFSETQ. After removal of 0 bases from V and 7 bases from J, the junction contained 3 bases not matched to a gene. CDR3: CASSLDRGSGELFF. The DNA of the CDR3 is TGCGCCAGCAGCTTGGACAGGGGTAGCGGGGAGCTGTTTTTT.

This clone appeared once. The chain recombines TRBV9 with TRBJ2-7, with TRBD2 identical over 11 bases. V was clipped by 2 bases and J by 6 bases; unmatched bases: 4. The CDR3 has 14 amino acids. Per germline, CDR1 SGDLS and CDR2 YYNGEE. The CDR3 reads CASSVTSGNREQYF. As DNA, the CDR3 is TGTGCCAGCAGCGTGACTAGCGGGAATCGCGAGCAGTACTTC.

This clone appeared once. The chain joins TRBV5-1 to TRBJ1-4; 7 bases are a match to TRBD1. The length of the CDR3 is 15 residues. CDR1 and CDR2 from the germline V gene are SGHRS and YFSETQ. Losses at the gene ends were 4 bases for V and 4 bases for J; bases not matched to a gene: 7. Written as DNA, the CDR3 is TGCGCCAGCAGCGCAGAGGGGGCTGATAATGAAAAACTGTTTTTT. Translation gives CASSAEGADNEKLFF.

This clone was counted a single time. The chain is built from TRBV2 and TRBJ2-7, with 7 bases matching TRBD1. The germline V gene encodes CDR1 SNHLY and CDR2 FYNNEI. The CDR3 is 14 residues long. V gave up 5 bases and J gave up 1 base; unmatched junction bases: 5. CDR3 residues: CASSPDRRSYEQYF. In DNA form, the CDR3 reads TGTGCCAGCAGTCCGGACAGGAGGTCCTACGAGCAGTACTTC. Together with reference TRBV2 and TRBJ2-7, the CDR3 gives the full variable domain: EPEVTQTPSHQVTQMGQEVILRCVPISNHLYFYWYRQILGQKVEFLVSFYNNEISEKSEIFDDQFSVERPDGSNFTLKIRSTKLEDSAMYFCASSPDRRSYEQYFGPGTRLTVT.

This rearrangement joins TRBV18 to TRBJ2-1; 7 bases align to TRBD1. This CDR3 is 15 amino acids long. Germline V CDR1 and CDR2: KGHSH, LQKENI. The V segment lost 3 bases and the J segment 0 bases; nucleotides outside the gene matches: 2. The CDR3 region has the DNA TGTGCCAGCTCACCGGGACAGCTCTCCTACAATGAGCAGTTCTTC. It yields the protein CASSPGQLSYNEQFF.